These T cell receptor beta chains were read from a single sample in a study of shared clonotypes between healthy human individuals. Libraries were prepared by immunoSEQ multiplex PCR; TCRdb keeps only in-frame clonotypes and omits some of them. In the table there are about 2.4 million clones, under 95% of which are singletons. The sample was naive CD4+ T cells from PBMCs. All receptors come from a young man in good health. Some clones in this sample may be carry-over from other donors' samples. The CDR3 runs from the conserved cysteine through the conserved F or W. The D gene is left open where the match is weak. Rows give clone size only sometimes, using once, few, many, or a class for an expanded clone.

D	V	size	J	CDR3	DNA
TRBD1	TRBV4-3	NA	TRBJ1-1	CASSQDYRGLAANTEAFF	TGCGCCAGCAGCCAAGATTACAGGGGGCTCGCGGCGAACACTGAAGCTTTCTTT
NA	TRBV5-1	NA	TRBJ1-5	CASSQAGPYSNQPQHF	TGCGCCAGCAGCCAAGCAGGGCCTTATAGCAATCAGCCCCAGCATTTT
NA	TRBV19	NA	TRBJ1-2	CASSLQGGEGYTF	TGTGCCAGTAGCCTACAGGGAGGGGAGGGCTACACCTTC
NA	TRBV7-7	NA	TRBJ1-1	CASSLGMNTEAFF	TGTGCCAGCAGCTTGGGGATGAACACTGAAGCTTTCTTT
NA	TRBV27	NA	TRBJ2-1	CASSFQGRPSSYNEQFF	TGTGCCAGCAGTTTCCAGGGCCGACCGAGCTCCTACAATGAGCAGTTCTTC
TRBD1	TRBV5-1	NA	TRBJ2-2	CASRVRTGATTGELFF	TGCGCCAGCAGGGTTCGGACAGGGGCAACCACCGGGGAGCTGTTTTTT
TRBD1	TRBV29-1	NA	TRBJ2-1	CSVKTGGFDEQFF	TGCAGCGTTAAGACAGGGGGATTCGATGAGCAGTTCTTC
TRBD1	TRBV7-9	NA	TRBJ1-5	CASSLGGRGLKQPQHF	TGTGCCAGCAGCTTAGGAGGCAGGGGGCTAAAACAGCCCCAGCATTTT
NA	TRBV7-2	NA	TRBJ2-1	CASSLLPGSSYNEQFF	TGTGCCAGCAGTTTACTCCCAGGTTCCTCCTACAATGAGCAGTTCTTC
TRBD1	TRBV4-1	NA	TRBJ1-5	CASSQEGRDRGLRQPQHF	TGCGCCAGCAGCCAAGAGGGAAGGGACAGGGGGCTTCGGCAGCCCCAGCATTTT
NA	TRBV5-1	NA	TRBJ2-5	CASSPGLEETQYF	TGCGCCAGCAGCCCCGGACTCGAAGAGACCCAGTACTTC
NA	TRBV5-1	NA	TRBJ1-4	CASSLSTALNEKLFF	TGCGCCAGCAGCTTGTCGACAGCCCTTAATGAAAAACTGTTTTTT
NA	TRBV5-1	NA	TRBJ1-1	CASSLDGSPGNTEAFF	TGCGCCAGCAGCTTGGATGGCAGCCCAGGGAACACTGAAGCTTTCTTT
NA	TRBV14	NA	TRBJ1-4	CASSQNMAGGEKLFF	TGTGCCAGCAGCCAGAACATGGCGGGGGGTGAAAAACTGTTTTTT
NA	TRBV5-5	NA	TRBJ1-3	CASSLVQGNTIYF	TGTGCCAGCAGCTTGGTTCAGGGGAACACCATATATTTT
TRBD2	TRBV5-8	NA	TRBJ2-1	CASSPRDYSYNEQFF	TGTGCCAGCAGCCCCCGGGACTACTCCTACAATGAGCAGTTCTTC
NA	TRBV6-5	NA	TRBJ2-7	CASSPSKGFEQYF	TGTGCCAGCAGCCCCTCAAAGGGATTCGAGCAGTACTTC
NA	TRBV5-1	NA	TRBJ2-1	CATAPAGSYNEQFF	TGCGCCACCGCCCCTGCGGGCTCCTACAATGAGCAGTTCTTC
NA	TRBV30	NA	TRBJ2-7	CAWSKKAVSYEQYF	TGTGCCTGGAGCAAAAAGGCGGTCTCCTACGAGCAGTACTTC
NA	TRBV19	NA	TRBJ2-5	CASSIARGVQETQYF	TGTGCCAGTAGTATAGCCAGGGGGGTACAAGAGACCCAGTACTTC
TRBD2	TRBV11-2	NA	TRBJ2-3	CASDPEWTSGRADTQYF	TGTGCCAGCGACCCAGAGTGGACTAGCGGGAGGGCGGATACGCAGTATTTT
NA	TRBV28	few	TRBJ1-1	CASGSVPNTEAFF	TGTGCCAGCGGATCCGTCCCGAACACTGAAGCTTTCTTT
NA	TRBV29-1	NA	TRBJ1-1	CSAAGGTFNTEAFF	TGCAGCGCTGCTGGGGGGACCTTCAACACTGAAGCTTTCTTT
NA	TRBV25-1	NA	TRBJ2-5	CASSGGEFSKQTQYF	TGTGCCAGCAGTGGGGGGGAATTTTCTAAACAGACCCAGTACTTC
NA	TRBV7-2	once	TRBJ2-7	CASSLGRPGPYEQYF	TGTGCCAGCAGCTTAGGGCGGCCAGGGCCCTACGAGCAGTACTTC
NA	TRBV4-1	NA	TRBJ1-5	CASSHTLFSGNGQPQHF	TGCGCCAGCAGCCATACCCTCTTTTCAGGGAATGGTCAGCCCCAGCATTTT
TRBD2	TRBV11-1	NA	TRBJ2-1	CASSRLGTSTYNEQFF	TGTGCCAGCAGCCGCCTCGGGACTAGCACTTACAATGAGCAGTTCTTC
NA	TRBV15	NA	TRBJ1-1	CATSRDTMNTEAFF	TGTGCCACCAGCAGAGATACGATGAACACTGAAGCTTTCTTT